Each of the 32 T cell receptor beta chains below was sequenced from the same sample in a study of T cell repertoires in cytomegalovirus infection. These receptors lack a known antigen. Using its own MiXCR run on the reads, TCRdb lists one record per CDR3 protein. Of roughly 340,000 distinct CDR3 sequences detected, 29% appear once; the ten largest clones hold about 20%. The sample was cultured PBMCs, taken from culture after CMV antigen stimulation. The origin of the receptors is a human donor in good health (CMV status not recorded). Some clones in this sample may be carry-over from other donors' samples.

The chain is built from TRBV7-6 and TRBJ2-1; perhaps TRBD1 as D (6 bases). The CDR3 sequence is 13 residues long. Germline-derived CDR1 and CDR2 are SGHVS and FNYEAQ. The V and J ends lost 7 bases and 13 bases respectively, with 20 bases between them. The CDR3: CASTGTAQGIQFF. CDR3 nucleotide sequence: TGTGCCAGCACCGGGACCGCCCAGGGGATACAGTTCTTC.

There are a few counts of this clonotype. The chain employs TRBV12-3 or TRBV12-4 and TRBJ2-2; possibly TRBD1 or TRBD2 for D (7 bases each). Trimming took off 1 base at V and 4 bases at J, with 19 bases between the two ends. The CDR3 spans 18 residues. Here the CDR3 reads CASSLDWRGGGGTGELFF. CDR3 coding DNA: TGTGCCAGCAGTTTAGATTGGAGGGGAGGGGGCGGCACCGGGGAGCTGTTTTTT.

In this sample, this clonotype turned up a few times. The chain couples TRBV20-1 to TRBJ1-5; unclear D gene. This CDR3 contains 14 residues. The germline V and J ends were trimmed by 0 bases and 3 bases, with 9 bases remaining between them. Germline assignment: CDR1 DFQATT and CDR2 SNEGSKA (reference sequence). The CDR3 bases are TGCAGTGCTAGAGACAACAGCCTCAATCAGCCCCAGCATTTT. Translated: CSARDNSLNQPQHF.

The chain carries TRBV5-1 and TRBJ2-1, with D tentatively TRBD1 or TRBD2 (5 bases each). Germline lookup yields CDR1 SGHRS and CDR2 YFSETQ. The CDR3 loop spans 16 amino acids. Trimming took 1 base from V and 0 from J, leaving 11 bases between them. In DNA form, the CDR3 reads TGCGCCAGCAGCTTGTACGGGGCGAGCTCCTACAATGAGCAGTTCTTC. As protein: CASSLYGASSYNEQFF. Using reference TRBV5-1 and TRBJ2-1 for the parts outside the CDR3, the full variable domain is KAGVTQTPRYLIKTRGQQVTLSCSPISGHRSVSWYQQTPGQGLQFLFEYFSETQRNKGNFPGRFSGRQFSNSRSEMNVSTLELGDSALYLCASSLYGASSYNEQFFGPGTRLTVL.

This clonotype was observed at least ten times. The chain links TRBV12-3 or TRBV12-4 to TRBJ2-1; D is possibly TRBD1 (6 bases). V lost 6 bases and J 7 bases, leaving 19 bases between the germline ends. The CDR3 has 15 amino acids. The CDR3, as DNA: TGTGCCAGCAGCCCCGCTAGCTGGGGGCGTAATGAGCAGTTCTTC. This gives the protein CASSPASWGRNEQFF.

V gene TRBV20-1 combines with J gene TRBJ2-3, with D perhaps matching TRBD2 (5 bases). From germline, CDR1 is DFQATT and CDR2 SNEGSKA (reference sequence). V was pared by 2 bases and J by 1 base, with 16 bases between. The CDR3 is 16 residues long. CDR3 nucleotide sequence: TGCAGTGCTAGACCCCACCAGCGGAAGGGCACAGATACGCAGTATTTT. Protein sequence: CSARPHQRKGTDTQYF.

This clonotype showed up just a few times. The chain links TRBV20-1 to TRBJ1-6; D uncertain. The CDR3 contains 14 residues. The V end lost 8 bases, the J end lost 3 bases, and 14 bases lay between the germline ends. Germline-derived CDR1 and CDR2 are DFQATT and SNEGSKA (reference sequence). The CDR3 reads CSITKGVYNSPLHF. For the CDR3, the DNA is TGCAGTATAACCAAGGGAGTCTATAATTCACCCCTCCACTTT.

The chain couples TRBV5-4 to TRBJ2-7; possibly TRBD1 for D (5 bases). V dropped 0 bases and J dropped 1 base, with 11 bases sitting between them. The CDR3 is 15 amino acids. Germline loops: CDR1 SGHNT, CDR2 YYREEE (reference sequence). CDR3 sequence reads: CASSLEQGHSYEQYF. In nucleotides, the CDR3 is TGTGCCAGCAGCTTGGAGCAGGGCCATTCCTACGAGCAGTACTTC.

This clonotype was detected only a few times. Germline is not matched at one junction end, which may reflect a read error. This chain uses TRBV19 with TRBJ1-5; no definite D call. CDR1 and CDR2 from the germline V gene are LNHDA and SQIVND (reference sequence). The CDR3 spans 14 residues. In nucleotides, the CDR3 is TGTGCCAGTAGTACCCCCCCCTACAATCAGCCTCTTCGTTTT. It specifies CASSTPPYNQPLRF. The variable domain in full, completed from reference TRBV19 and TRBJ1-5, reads DGGITQSPKYLFRKEGQNVTLSCEQNLNHDAMYWYRQDPGQGLRLIYYSQIVNDFQKGDIAEGYSVSREKKESFPLTVTSAQKNPTAFYLCASSTPPYNQPLRFGDGTRLSIL.

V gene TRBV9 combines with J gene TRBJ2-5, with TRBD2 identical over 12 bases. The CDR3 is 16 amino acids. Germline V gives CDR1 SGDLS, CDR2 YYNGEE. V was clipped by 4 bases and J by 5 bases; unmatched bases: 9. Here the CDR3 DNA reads TGTGCCAGCAGCTCGGCTAGCGGGAGGGCCGATGAGACCCAGTACTTC. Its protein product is CASSSASGRADETQYF.

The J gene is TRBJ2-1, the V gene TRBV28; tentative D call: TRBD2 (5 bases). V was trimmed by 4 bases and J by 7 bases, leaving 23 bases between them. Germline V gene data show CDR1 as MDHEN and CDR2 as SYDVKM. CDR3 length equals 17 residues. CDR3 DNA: TGTGCCAGCAGTTCGCCCCTGGGGAGCGGAAAAGGGAATGAGCAGTTCTTC. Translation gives CASSSPLGSGKGNEQFF.

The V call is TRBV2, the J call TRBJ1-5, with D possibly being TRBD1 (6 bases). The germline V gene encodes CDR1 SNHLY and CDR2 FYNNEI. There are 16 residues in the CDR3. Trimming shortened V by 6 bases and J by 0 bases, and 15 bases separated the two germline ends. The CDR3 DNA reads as TGTGCCAGCAGCGAGGACAGCCCATATAGCAATCAGCCCCAGCATTTT. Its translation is CASSEDSPYSNQPQHF.

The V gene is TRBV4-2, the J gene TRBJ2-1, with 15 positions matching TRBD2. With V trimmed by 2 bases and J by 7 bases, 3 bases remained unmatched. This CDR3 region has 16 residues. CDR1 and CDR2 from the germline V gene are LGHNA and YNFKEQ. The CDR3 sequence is CASSQPGLAGGNEQFF. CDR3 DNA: TGTGCCAGCAGCCAACCGGGACTAGCGGGAGGAAATGAGCAGTTCTTC.

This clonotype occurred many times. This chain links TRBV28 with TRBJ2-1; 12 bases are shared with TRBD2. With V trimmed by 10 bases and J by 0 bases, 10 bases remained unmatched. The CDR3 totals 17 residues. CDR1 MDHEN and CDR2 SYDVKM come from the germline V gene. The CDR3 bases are TGTGCCATCAAGGGACTAGCGGGCCTTGGCTCCTACAATGAGCAGTTCTTC. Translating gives CAIKGLAGLGSYNEQFF.

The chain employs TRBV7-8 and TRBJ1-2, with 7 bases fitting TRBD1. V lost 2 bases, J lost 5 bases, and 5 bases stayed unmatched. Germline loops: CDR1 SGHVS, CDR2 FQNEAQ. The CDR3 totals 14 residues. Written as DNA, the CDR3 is TGTGCCAGCAGCTTACGGACAGGATGGTATGGCTACACCTTC. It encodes CASSLRTGWYGYTF.

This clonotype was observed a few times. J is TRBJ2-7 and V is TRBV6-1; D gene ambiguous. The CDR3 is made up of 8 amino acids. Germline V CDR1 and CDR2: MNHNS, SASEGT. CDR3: CAGILQYF. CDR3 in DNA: TGTGCAGGGATTTTGCAGTACTTC.

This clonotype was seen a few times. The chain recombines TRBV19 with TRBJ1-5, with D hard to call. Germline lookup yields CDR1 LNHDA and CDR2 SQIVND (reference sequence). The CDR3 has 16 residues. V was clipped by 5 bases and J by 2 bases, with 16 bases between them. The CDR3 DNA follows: TGTGCCAGTAGTTACTCGCCTGTTGTAGGCAATCAGCCCCAGCATTTT. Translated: CASSYSPVVGNQPQHF.

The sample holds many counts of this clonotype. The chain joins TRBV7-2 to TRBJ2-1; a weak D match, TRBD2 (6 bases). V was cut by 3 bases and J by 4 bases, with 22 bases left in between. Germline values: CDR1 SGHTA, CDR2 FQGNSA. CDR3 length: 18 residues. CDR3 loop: CASSFSSMTRKGYNEQFF. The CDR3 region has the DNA TGTGCCAGCAGCTTTAGCTCTATGACTAGAAAAGGATACAATGAGCAGTTCTTC.

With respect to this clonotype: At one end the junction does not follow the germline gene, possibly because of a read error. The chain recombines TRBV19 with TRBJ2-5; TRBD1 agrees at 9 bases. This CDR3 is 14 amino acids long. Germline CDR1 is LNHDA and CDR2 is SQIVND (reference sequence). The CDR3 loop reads CASSPGQGQKTQYF. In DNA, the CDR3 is TGTGCCAGTAGTCCGGGACAGGGCCAAAAGACCCAGTACTTC. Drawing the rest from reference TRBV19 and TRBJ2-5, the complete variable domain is DGGITQSPKYLFRKEGQNVTLSCEQNLNHDAMYWYRQDPGQGLRLIYYSQIVNDFQKGDIAEGYSVSREKKESFPLTVTSAQKNPTAFYLCASSPGQGQKTQYFGPGTRLLVL.

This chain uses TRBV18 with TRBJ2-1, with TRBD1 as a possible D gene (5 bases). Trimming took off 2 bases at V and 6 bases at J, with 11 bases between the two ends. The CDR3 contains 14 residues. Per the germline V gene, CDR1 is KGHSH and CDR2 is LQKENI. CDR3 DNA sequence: TGTGCCAGCTCACCAACCAGGGCTAGCAATGAGCAGTTCTTC. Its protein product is CASSPTRASNEQFF.

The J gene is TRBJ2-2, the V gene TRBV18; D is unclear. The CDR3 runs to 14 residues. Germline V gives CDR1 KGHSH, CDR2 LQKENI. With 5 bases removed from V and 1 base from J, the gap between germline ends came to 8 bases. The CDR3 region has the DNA TGTGCCAGCTCAGCAAGATGGAACACCGGGGAGCTGTTTTTT. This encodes CASSARWNTGELFF. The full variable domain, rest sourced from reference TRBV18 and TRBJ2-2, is NAGVMQNPRHLVRRRGQEARLRCSPMKGHSHVYWYRQLPEEGLKFMVYLQKENIIDESGMPKERFSAEFPKEGPSILRIQQVVRGDSAAYFCASSARWNTGELFFGEGSRLTVL.

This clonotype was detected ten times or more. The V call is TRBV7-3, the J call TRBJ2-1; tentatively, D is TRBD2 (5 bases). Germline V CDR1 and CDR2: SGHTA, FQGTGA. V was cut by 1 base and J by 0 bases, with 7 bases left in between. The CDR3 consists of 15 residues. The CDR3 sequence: CASSLNRGSYNEQFF. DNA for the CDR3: TGTGCCAGCAGCTTAAACCGGGGCTCCTACAATGAGCAGTTCTTC.

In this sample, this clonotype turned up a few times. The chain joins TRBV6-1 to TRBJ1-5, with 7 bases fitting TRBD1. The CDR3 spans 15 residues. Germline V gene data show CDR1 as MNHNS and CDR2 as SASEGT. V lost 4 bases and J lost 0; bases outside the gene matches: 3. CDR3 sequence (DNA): TGTGCCAGCAGTGCCAGGGGGAATAGCAATCAGCCCCAGCATTTT. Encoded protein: CASSARGNSNQPQHF.

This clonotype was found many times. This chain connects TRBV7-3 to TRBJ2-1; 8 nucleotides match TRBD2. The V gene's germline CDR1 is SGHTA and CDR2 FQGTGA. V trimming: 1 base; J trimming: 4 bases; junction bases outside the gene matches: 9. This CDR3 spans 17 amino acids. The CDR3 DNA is TGTGCCAGCAGCTTAATAGGAGCGGGAGCGGCATACAATGAGCAGTTCTTC. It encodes CASSLIGAGAAYNEQFF.

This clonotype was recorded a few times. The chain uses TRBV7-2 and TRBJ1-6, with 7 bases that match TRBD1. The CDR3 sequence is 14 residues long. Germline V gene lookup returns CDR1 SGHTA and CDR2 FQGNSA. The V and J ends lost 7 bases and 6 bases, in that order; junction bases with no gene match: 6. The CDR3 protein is CASTYDRANSPLHF. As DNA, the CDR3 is TGTGCCAGCACCTACGACAGGGCTAATTCACCCCTCCACTTT.

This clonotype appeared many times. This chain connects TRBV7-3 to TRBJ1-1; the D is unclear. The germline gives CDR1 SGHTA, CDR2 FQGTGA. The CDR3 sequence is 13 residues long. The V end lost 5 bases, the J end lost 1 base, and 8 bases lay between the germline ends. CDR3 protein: CASSATRNTEAFF. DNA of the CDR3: TGTGCCAGCAGCGCCACAAGGAACACTGAAGCTTTCTTT.

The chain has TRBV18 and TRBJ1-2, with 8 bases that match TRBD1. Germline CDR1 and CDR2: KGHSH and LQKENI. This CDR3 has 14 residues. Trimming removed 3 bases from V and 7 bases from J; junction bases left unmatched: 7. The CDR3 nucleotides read TGTGCCAGCTCACCTGACAGGGGTAATAGTGGCTACACCTTC. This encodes CASSPDRGNSGYTF.

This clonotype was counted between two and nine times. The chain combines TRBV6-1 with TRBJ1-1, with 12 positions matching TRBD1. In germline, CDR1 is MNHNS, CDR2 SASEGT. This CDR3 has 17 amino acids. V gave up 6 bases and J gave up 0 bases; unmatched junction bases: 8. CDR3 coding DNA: TGTGCCAGCAGGCGGGACAGGGGGCTAGCTATGAACACTGAAGCTTTCTTT. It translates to CASRRDRGLAMNTEAFF.

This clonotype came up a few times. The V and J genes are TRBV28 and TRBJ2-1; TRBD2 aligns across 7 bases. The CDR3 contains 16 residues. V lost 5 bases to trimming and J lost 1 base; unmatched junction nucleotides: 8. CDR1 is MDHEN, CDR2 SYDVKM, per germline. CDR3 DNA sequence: TGTGCCAGCAGTACCTACGAGGGAGGGTCCTACAATGAGCAGTTCTTC. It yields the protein CASSTYEGGSYNEQFF.

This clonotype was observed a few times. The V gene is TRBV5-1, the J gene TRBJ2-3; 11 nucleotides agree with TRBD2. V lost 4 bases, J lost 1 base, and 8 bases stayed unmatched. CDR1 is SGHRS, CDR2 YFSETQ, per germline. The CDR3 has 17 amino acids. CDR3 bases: TGCGCCAGCAGCCCGGGACTAGCGGCTATTGGCACAGATACGCAGTATTTT. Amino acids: CASSPGLAAIGTDTQYF.

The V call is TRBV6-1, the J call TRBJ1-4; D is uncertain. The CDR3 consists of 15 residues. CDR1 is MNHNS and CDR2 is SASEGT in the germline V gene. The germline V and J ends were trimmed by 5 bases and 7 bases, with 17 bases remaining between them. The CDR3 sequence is CASSFNRGPGEKLFF. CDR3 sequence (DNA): TGTGCCAGCAGTTTTAACAGAGGTCCAGGTGAAAAACTGTTTTTT.

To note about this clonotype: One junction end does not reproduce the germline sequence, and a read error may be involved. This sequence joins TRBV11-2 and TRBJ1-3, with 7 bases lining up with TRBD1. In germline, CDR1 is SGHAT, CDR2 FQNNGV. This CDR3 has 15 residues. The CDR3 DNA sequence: TGTGCCAACAGCAATGTGAGGGGGCAAGGAAACACCATATATTTT. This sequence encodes CANSNVRGQGNTIYF.